This TCR beta chain is from a study of cytomegalovirus exposure and HLA in healthy donors. Study-level results: Most TCR sequences proved rare, with some public TCRs found in many donors. Analyzed later, association rates of TCRs varied across HLA loci, with DRB1 most and HLA-C fewest. A further, later analysis showed that HLA-associated TCR beta chains (compared with equally common others) were more clonally expanded.

A remark on this clone: Its antigen is currently unknown.

V was pared by 0 bases and J by 7 bases, with 5 bases between. CDR1 and CDR2 (germline): SGHRS, YFSETQ. The CDR3 sequence is 13 residues long. The PCR was carried out with 60 Vbeta primers and 13 Jbeta primers. Assay: immunoSEQ multiplex PCR; the TCRdb copy retains only in-frame clones and omits some. The sample contains 90,000 to 100,000 clones, roughly 69% of which appear only once. V usage is TRBV5-1 and J usage is TRBJ1-6; D ambiguous. Material for sequencing was PBMCs. This clonotype was obtained from a man aged 45-65 years in good health and CMV-seronegative. The CDR3 bases are TGCGCCAGCAGCTTGGAAACAAATTCACCCCTCCACTTT. Translation: CASSLETNSPLHF.